One sample yielded the 30 T cell receptor beta chains listed below, sequenced in a study of identical twins. TCRdb itself ran the 5' RACE reads through MiXCR, one entry per CDR3 protein. The sample lists around 1.7 million distinct CDR3 sequences, around a third occurring once. Sequenced: cord blood. The receptor source for this set is a newborn girl in good health.

The chain recombines TRBV9 with TRBJ1-4, with D unclear. The CDR3 loop spans 14 amino acids. The V and J ends lost 0 bases and 4 bases respectively, with 7 bases between them. Germline V CDR1 and CDR2: SGDLS, YYNGEE. The CDR3 DNA sequence: TGTGCCAGCAGCGTAGATAGGGTTAATGAAAAACTGTTTTTT. As protein: CASSVDRVNEKLFF.

The chain is built from TRBV5-1 and TRBJ2-6; possibly TRBD2 for D (5 bases). V was clipped by 1 base and J by 0 bases, with 20 bases between them. Per the germline V gene, CDR1 is SGHRS and CDR2 is YFSETQ. CDR3 length: 20 residues. The CDR3 sequence: CASSLFRLPAVTSGANVLTF. The DNA for the CDR3 is TGCGCCAGCAGCTTGTTTAGGTTACCAGCGGTTACCTCTGGGGCCAACGTCCTGACTTTC.

The chain couples TRBV6-6 to TRBJ2-3; 9 bases fit TRBD2. The germline V gene encodes CDR1 MNHNY and CDR2 SVGAGI (reference sequence). This CDR3 spans 17 amino acids. V lost 0 bases, J lost 6 bases, and 10 bases stayed unmatched. CDR3 amino acids: CASSYSAPAGGRDTQYF. DNA for the CDR3: TGTGCCAGCAGTTACTCGGCCCCAGCGGGGGGAAGGGATACGCAGTATTTT.

The CDR3: CASSPHTGGHEKLFF. For the CDR3, the DNA is TGTGCCAGCTCACCACATACAGGGGGCCATGAAAAACTGTTTTTT. The chain combines TRBV18 with TRBJ1-4; 9 bases are a match to TRBD1. The CDR3 loop spans 15 amino acids. The trim removed 1 base at V and 6 bases at J, leaving 3 bases unmatched. Germline loops: CDR1 KGHSH, CDR2 LQKENI.

Comment on this clonotype: Relative to the germline gene, one junction end is altered; a read error may explain this. J is TRBJ2-7 and V is TRBV19, with TRBD2 matching 14 bases. Germline V gene sequence: CDR1 LNHDA, CDR2 SQIVND (reference sequence). This CDR3 region has 15 residues. DNA of the CDR3: TGTGCCGGTAGTATGGGACTAGCGGGAGCCTACGAGCAGTACTTC. It specifies CAGSMGLAGAYEQYF.

This clonotype was counted between two and nine times. V usage is TRBV7-9 and J usage is TRBJ1-2; no definite D call. The CDR3 is made up of 15 amino acids. Trimming shortened V by 1 base and J by 8 bases, and 17 bases separated the two germline ends. Germline CDR1 SEHNR, CDR2 FQNEAQ (reference sequence). CDR3 nucleotides: TGTGCCAGCAGCTTAGGGTCCGGCGGGCAAGGAGGCTACACCTTC. Residues: CASSLGSGGQGGYTF. Full variable domain (rest looked up from reference TRBV7-9 and TRBJ1-2): DTGVSQNPRHKITKRGQNVTFRCDPISEHNRLYWYRQTLGQGPEFLTYFQNEAQLEKSRLLSDRFSAERPKGSFSTLEIQRTEQGDSAMYLCASSLGSGGQGGYTFGSGTRLTVV.

This clonotype has a count of ten or more. The J gene is TRBJ1-2, the V gene TRBV3-1; D may be TRBD1 (6 bases). V was shortened by 3 bases and J by 4 bases, with 15 bases between the two germline ends. This CDR3 spans 15 amino acids. Germline V CDR1 and CDR2: LGHDT, YNNKEL (reference sequence). DNA for the CDR3: TGTGCCAGCAGCCAGCGGTTCACAGGGACCTATGGCTACACCTTC. Translation: CASSQRFTGTYGYTF.

This clonotype appeared a few times. The genes are TRBV6-6 and TRBJ2-1; D call uncertain. Germline CDR1 and CDR2: MNHNY and SVGAGI (reference sequence). Trimming took off 0 bases at V and 9 bases at J, with 6 bases between the two ends. The CDR3 contains 12 residues. The CDR3 reads CASSYSTGEQFF. CDR3 coding DNA: TGTGCCAGCAGTTACTCGACGGGTGAGCAGTTCTTC.

Comments on this clonotype: A read error may be the cause here, since a much bigger clone is one base away. The J gene is TRBJ1-1, the V gene TRBV29-1; maybe TRBD1 (6 bases). CDR3 length: 11 amino acids. The germline CDR1 and CDR2 sequences are SQVTM and ANQGSEA. The V gene lost 5 bases and the J gene lost 3 bases, with 7 bases spanning the gap. DNA for the CDR3: TGCAGCGTTTACAGGGACACTGAAGCTTTCTTT. Translated, it gives CSVYRDTEAFF.

The J gene is TRBJ2-3, the V gene TRBV3-1; D is undetermined. The CDR3 consists of 13 residues. V lost 1 base to trimming and J lost 4 bases, with 6 bases between them. Germline lookup yields CDR1 LGHDT and CDR2 YNNKEL (reference sequence). CDR3 loop: CASSQVDADTQYF. CDR3 nucleotides: TGTGCCAGCAGCCAAGTGGACGCAGATACGCAGTATTTT.

The table lists this clonotype with many counts. This chain links TRBV10-3 with TRBJ1-2; D is ambiguous. There are 13 residues in the CDR3. Germline CDR1 and CDR2: ENHRY and SYGVKD. The germline V and J ends were trimmed by 8 bases and 3 bases, with 13 bases remaining between them. The CDR3 sequence: CAIQASGDYGYTF. The CDR3 DNA reads as TGTGCCATCCAGGCCTCGGGCGACTATGGCTACACCTTC.

This clonotype has a handful of counts. This chain joins TRBV14 and TRBJ2-1; no reliable D call. The CDR3 contains 13 residues. Deletions cut 2 bases from V and 4 bases from J, with 6 bases between. From germline, CDR1 is SGHDN and CDR2 FVKESK. This chain's CDR3 is CASSQWVYNEQFF. CDR3 DNA: TGTGCCAGCAGCCAATGGGTATACAATGAGCAGTTCTTC.

The rearrangement uses TRBV7-2 and TRBJ2-5, with D possibly matching TRBD2 (5 bases). The ends were cut back, 1 base at V and 11 bases at J, with 11 bases in the middle. Germline CDR1 SGHTA, CDR2 FQGNSA. The CDR3 covers 12 residues. The CDR3 sequence: CASSLVVWEQYF. DNA of the CDR3: TGTGCCAGCAGCTTAGTAGTGTGGGAGCAGTACTTC.

The V gene is TRBV27, the J gene TRBJ1-1, with D perhaps TRBD1 (5 bases). V was trimmed by 2 bases and J by 8 bases, leaving 15 bases between them. The CDR3 totals 14 residues. The germline gives CDR1 MNHEY, CDR2 SMNVEV (reference sequence). The CDR3 region is CASSLGPRVGEAFF. The CDR3, as DNA: TGTGCCAGCAGTTTAGGCCCCAGGGTGGGGGAAGCTTTCTTT.

This clonotype was observed a handful of times. Relative to the germline gene, one junction end is altered; a read error may explain this. The V call is TRBV5-1, the J call TRBJ2-5; tentative D call: TRBD1 (6 bases). The germline V gene has CDR1 SGHRS and CDR2 YFSETQ. The CDR3 loop spans 15 amino acids. The CDR3 region has the DNA TGCGCCAGCAGCTTGTACAGGGCTACGCAAGAGCCCCAGTACTTC. Translated, it gives CASSLYRATQEPQYF.

A few counts support this clonotype. V usage is TRBV12-5 and J usage is TRBJ2-3; the D is unclear. Trimming cost V 5 bases and J 0 bases, with 6 bases left between them. The CDR3 consists of 13 residues. Germline CDR1 reads LGHNT; CDR2 reads FRNRAP. CDR3 region: CASGLDSTDTQYF. CDR3 DNA sequence: TGTGCTAGTGGTCTGGACAGCACAGATACGCAGTATTTT.

This clonotype was observed a handful of times. The CDR3, as DNA: TGCAGCGTTGAAGAAATGAGCGGGAGCGAGCAGTACTTC. Its protein is CSVEEMSGSEQYF. This sequence joins TRBV29-1 and TRBJ2-7; TRBD2 agrees at 8 bases. J lost 6 bases, V lost 0 bases, and 4 bases had no gene match. Germline loops: CDR1 SQVTM, CDR2 ANQGSEA. The CDR3 loop spans 13 amino acids.

This clonotype was seen a few times. The V gene is TRBV10-3, the J gene TRBJ2-7, with D uncertain. V dropped 2 bases and J dropped 0 bases, with 14 bases sitting between them. CDR1 and CDR2 from the germline V gene are ENHRY and SYGVKD. The CDR3 has 16 residues. CDR3 coding DNA: TGTGCCATCAGTGAGGGTCTCCTAAAGGGCTCCTACGAGCAGTACTTC. It specifies CAISEGLLKGSYEQYF.

The V call is TRBV2, the J call TRBJ1-4; D is unclear. This CDR3 has 13 residues. Germline CDR1 SNHLY, CDR2 FYNNEI. Trimming left V 6 bases short and J 2 bases short, with 7 bases between. The CDR3: CASRADTNEKLFF. Written as DNA, the CDR3 is TGTGCCAGCAGGGCCGATACTAATGAAAAACTGTTTTTT.

This clonotype has more than one count but fewer than ten. The chain employs TRBV28 and TRBJ1-5, with a weak D call TRBD1 (5 bases). V was trimmed by 7 bases and J by 3 bases, leaving 16 bases between them. Germline V gene lookup returns CDR1 MDHEN and CDR2 SYDVKM. This CDR3 contains 15 residues. The CDR3 here is CASTELRVNNQPQHF. For the CDR3, the DNA is TGTGCCAGCACCGAACTCAGGGTCAACAATCAGCCCCAGCATTTT.

In its sample, this clonotype was seen a few times. The chain has TRBV11-2 and TRBJ2-7; 7 nucleotides agree with TRBD1. The CDR3 totals 14 residues. The germline V gene has CDR1 SGHAT and CDR2 FQNNGV. V shed 5 bases, J shed 4 bases, and the junction held 8 bases outside the gene matches. CDR3 nucleotide sequence: TGTGCCAGCAGCCAGGGGACAGCAGGGTACGAGCAGTACTTC. Encoded protein: CASSQGTAGYEQYF.

The chain combines TRBV12-3 or TRBV12-4 with TRBJ2-7; D is unresolved. CDR3 length: 14 amino acids. V dropped 3 bases and J dropped 10 bases, with 19 bases sitting between them. The CDR3 reads CASSLGSLEGIQYF. The CDR3 nucleotides read TGTGCCAGCAGTTTGGGCTCCTTAGAAGGGATCCAGTACTTC.

This clonotype appeared a few times. V is TRBV20-1 and J is TRBJ2-7, with 11 nucleotides matching TRBD1. Germline V gene sequence: CDR1 DFQATT, CDR2 SNEGSKA (reference sequence). With V trimmed by 0 bases and J by 3 bases, 7 bases remained unmatched. CDR3 length: 16 residues. DNA for the CDR3: TGCAGTGCTAGAGAAACGCGGACAGGGGGCATCTACGAGCAGTACTTC. Residues: CSARETRTGGIYEQYF.

The V gene is TRBV5-5, the J gene TRBJ2-3, with TRBD2 matching over 14 bases. The trim removed 0 bases at V and 0 bases at J, leaving 3 bases unmatched. The germline gives CDR1 SGHKS, CDR2 YYEKEE (reference sequence). The CDR3 loop spans 18 amino acids. The DNA of the CDR3 is TGTGCCAGCAGCTTGGGGACTAGCGGGGGGCGGAGCACAGATACGCAGTATTTT. Translation gives CASSLGTSGGRSTDTQYF. The entire variable domain, with the rest obtained from reference TRBV5-5 and TRBJ2-3, is as follows: DAGVTQSPTHLIKTRGQQVTLRCSPISGHKSVSWYQQVLGQGPQFIFQYYEKEERGRGNFPDRFSARQFPNYSSELNVNALLLGDSALYLCASSLGTSGGRSTDTQYFGPGTRLTVL.

The chain links TRBV20-1 to TRBJ1-1; possible D gene TRBD1, 5 bases. The CDR3 has 13 amino acids. Germline V gene lookup returns CDR1 DFQATT and CDR2 SNEGSKA (reference sequence). Trimming took 1 base from V and 1 from J, leaving 7 bases between them. DNA of the CDR3: TGCAGTGCTAGAGCCGGGGCGAACACTGAAGCTTTCTTT. Amino acids: CSARAGANTEAFF.

The V and J genes are TRBV28 and TRBJ1-1; the match to TRBD1 covers 12 bases. Germline-derived CDR1 and CDR2 are MDHEN and SYDVKM. This CDR3 comprises 14 residues. With 6 bases clipped from V and 9 bases from J, the junction kept 8 bases outside the gene matches. Here the CDR3 reads CASSTAGTGGQAFF. Here the CDR3 DNA reads TGTGCCAGCAGCACTGCCGGGACAGGGGGCCAAGCTTTCTTT.

This clonotype has at least ten counts. J is TRBJ2-7 and V is TRBV6-2 or TRBV6-3, with unresolved D. The CDR3 is made up of 13 amino acids. Germline CDR1 and CDR2: MNHEY and SVGEGT. Trimming removed 2 bases from V and 10 bases from J, with 15 bases in between. CDR3 in amino acids: CASSYGPWFNQYF. CDR3 sequence (DNA): TGTGCCAGCAGTTACGGACCGTGGTTTAACCAGTACTTC.

This rearrangement joins TRBV10-1 to TRBJ2-1; 8 bases agree with TRBD2. V lost 3 bases and J lost 7; bases outside the gene matches: 5. Germline CDR1 WNHNN, CDR2 SYGVQD (reference sequence). The CDR3 is 14 residues long. The CDR3 protein is CASSERGGRNEQFF. In nucleotides, the CDR3 is TGCGCCAGCAGTGAACGGGGGGGCAGAAATGAGCAGTTCTTC.

The CDR3 bases are TGTGCCAGCAGCTCTGCTGGAGGGCCCGCAGATACGCAGTATTTT. Residues: CASSSAGGPADTQYF. The chain links TRBV27 to TRBJ2-3; a weak D match, TRBD2 (6 bases). Germline V gene lookup returns CDR1 MNHEY and CDR2 SMNVEV (reference sequence). This CDR3 is built from 15 residues. The ends were cut back, 6 bases at V and 4 bases at J, with 17 bases in the middle.

The V and J genes are TRBV4-1 and TRBJ1-2; TRBD1 matches at 7 bases. Germline trimming cut 0 bases from V and 0 bases from J; bases unmatched to any gene: 7. The CDR3 has 17 amino acids. CDR1 and CDR2 (germline): MGHRA, YSYEKL. Here the CDR3 reads CASSQDQDRKANYGYTF. The CDR3 coding sequence is TGCGCCAGCAGCCAAGACCAGGACAGGAAAGCTAACTATGGCTACACCTTC.